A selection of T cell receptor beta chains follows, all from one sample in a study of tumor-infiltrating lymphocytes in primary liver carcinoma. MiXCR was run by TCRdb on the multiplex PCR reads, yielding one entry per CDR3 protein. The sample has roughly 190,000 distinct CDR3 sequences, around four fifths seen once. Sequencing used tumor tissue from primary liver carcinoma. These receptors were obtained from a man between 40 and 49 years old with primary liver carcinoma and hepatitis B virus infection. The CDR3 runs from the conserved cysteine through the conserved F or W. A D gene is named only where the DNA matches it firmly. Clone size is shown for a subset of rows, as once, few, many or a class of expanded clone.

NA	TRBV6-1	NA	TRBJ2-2	TGTGCAAGCAGTCGGGTTTTCACCTGGGAGCTGTTTTTT	CASSRVFTWELFF
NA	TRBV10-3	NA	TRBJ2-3	TGTGCCACCAGAGGTAGTCCTAGCGAGCAACAGTATTTT	CATRGSPSEQQYF
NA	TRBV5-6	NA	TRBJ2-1	TGTGTCAGCAGCTTGGATTTGGCGGGATTCGGCGATGAGCAGTTCTTC	CVSSLDLAGFGDEQFF
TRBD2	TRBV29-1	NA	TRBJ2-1	TGCAGCGTTGGCCTTCTAGCGGGCGTGAACGCTGAGCAGTTCTTC	CSVGLLAGVNAEQFF
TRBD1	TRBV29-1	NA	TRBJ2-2	TGCAGCACCCAAGGACAGGGTAACACCGGGAAGCTGTTTTTT	CSTQGQGNTGKLFF
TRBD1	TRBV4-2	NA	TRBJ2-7	TGTGCCATCAGCCAAGTAACAGGGGCCTACGAGCAGTACTTC	CAISQVTGAYEQYF
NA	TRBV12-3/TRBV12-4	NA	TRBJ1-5	TGTGCCAGCAGTTTAACTGGCGATCAGCCCCAGCACTTT	CASSLTGDQPQHF
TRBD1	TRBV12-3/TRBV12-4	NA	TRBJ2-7	TGTGCCAGTGGACATACACAACAGGGGCTCTACGAGCAGTACTTC	CASGHTQQGLYEQYF
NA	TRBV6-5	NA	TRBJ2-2	TGTGCCAGCCGTGCGACGGGGGAGCTGTTTTTT	CASRATGELFF
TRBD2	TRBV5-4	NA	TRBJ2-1	TGTGCCAGCAGCTTATTTTCTAGCGGAAGAAGAAATGAGCAATTCTTC	CASSLFSSGRRNEQFF
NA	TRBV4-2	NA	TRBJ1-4	TGCGCCAGCAGCCAACAGGCGGCAGGGGTCAATGAAAAACTGTTTTTT	CASSQQAAGVNEKLFF
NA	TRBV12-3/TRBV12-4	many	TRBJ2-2	TGTGCCAGCAGCCTCCGTGGAGGGCGAATCACCGGGGAGCTGTTTTTT	CASSLRGGRITGELFF
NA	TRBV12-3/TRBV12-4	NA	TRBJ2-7	TGTGCCAGCACTGATTCCAGGCTACCCTACGAGCAGTACTTC	CASTDSRLPYEQYF
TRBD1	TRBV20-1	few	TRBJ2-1	TGCAGTGCTTACATGGGGGGACAGGAATTCTTC	CSAYMGGQEFF
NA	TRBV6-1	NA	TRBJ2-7	TGTGCCAACACTCCTAACCGAGCCCTAAGCTCCTACGAGGAGTACTTC	CANTPNRALSSYEEYF
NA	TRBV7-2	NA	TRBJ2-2	TGTGCCAGCAGCCCTAGGGGCGGCAGATACGGGAAGCTGTTTTTT	CASSPRGGRYGKLFF
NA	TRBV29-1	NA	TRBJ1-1	TGCAGCGTTAAACCGGACGGGAATACTGAAGCTATCTTT	CSVKPDGNTEAIF
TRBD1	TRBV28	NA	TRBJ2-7	TGTGCCAGTCCGACACCTGACAGGGTCTTCCACGAGCAGTACTTC	CASPTPDRVFHEQYF
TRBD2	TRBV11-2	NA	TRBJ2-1	TGTGCCATCAGCACCCTAGCGGGAGCTTTCAATGAGCAGTTCTTC	CAISTLAGAFNEQFF
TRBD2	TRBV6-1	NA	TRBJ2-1	TGTGCCAACAGTGAGCGGGAAAACAATGAGCAGTGCTTC	CANSERENNEQCF
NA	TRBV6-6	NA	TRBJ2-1	TGTGCCAGCAGCGGACTCGCCAATGAGCAGTTCTTC	CASSGLANEQFF
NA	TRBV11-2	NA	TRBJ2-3	TGTGCCAACAGCATAGGAGATACTCAGTATTTT	CANSIGDTQYF
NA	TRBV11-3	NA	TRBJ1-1	TGTGCCAGCTGCACAGATTTGAACACTGAAGCTCTCTTT	CASCTDLNTEALF
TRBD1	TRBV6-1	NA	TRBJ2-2	TGTGCCACCCGGACAGGGACAGGGGAAAGCAGGGAGCTGTTTTTT	CATRTGTGESRELFF
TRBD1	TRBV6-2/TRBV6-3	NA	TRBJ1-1	TGTGCCAGCAACCTTGATCGGACAGGGGGGAACACTGAAGCTTTCTTT	CASNLDRTGGNTEAFF
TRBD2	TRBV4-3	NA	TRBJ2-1	TGTGCCAGCAGCCAAGTACATCAGCGGGAGCCCTGCAATGAGCAGTTCTTC	CASSQVHQREPCNEQFF
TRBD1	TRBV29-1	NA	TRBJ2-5	TGCAGCGTTGAAGAGGACAGGTGGCGAGCAGAGGCCCAGTACTTC	CSVEEDRWRAEAQYF
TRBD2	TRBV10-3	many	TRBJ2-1	TGTGCCATCACCCCGTGGGCTAGCGGGTCCTACAATGAGCAGTTCTTC	CAITPWASGSYNEQFF
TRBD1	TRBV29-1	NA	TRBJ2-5	TGCATCGCCCTAGGTCCCGGGACAGGGGGCATGAAGACCCAGTACTTC	CIALGPGTGGMKTQYF
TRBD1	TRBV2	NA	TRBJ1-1	TGTGCCAGCGCGCGACAGGGGCGCAACACTGAAGCTTTCTTT	CASARQGRNTEAFF
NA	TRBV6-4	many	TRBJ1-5	TGTGCCAGCAGTGAGGGTGACGCTCAGCCCCAGCATTTT	CASSEGDAQPQHF
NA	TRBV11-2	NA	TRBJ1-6	TGTACCAGCGCCGGGACGAGGGATTCACCCCTCCTCTTT	CTSAGTRDSPLLF
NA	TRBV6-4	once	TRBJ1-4	TGTGGCAGCAGCCCCGGGGGTCCAACTAATGAAAAACTGTTTTTT	CGSSPGGPTNEKLFF
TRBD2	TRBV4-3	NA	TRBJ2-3	TGCGCCAGCAGACAAGATCGGGCTAGCGGGAGGGCCCTCGTAGATACACAGTATTTT	CASRQDRASGRALVDTQYF
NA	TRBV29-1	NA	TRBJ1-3	TGCATCGTTGGCGTTACGGGAAACACTATATATTTT	CIVGVTGNTIYF
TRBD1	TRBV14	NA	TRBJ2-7	TGTGCCAACAGCCGGGGACAGAGAGTCATCCGGCAGTACTTC	CANSRGQRVIRQYF
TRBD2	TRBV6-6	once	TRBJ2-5	TGTGCCTGCAGCCAATGGGGTTTACTGATTCGCGGGAGGGCCGTAGAGACCCAGTACTTC	CACSQWGLLIRGRAVETQYF
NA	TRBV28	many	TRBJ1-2	TGTGCCAGCAGTTTTAATGGCTACACCTTC	CASSFNGYTF
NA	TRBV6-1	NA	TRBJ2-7	TGTGCCAGCAGGGTAGCGAGCAGCTCCTACGAACAGTACTTC	CASRVASSSYEQYF
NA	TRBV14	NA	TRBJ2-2	TGTGCCAGCAGCTTGACAGCGAACACCGAGGAACTGTTTTTT	CASSLTANTEELFF
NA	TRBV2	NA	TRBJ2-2	TGTACCAACATTTTTTCCGGGGAGCTGTTTTTT	CTNIFSGELFF
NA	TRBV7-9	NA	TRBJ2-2	TGTGCCAGCAGACCGGTACAGGCGAGGACCGGGGAGCTGTTTTTT	CASRPVQARTGELFF
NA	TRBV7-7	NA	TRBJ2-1	TGTGCCAGCAGCTTAGGGGGGACGGATGACCAGTTCTTC	CASSLGGTDDQFF
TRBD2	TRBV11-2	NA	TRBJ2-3	TGTTCTAGCAGCTTAGATCCGGGGGAGACTAGCACACATACGCAGTATTTT	CSSSLDPGETSTHTQYF
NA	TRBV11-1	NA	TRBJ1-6	TGTGCCAGCAGCCGGACACAGGTCTCACCCCTCCAGTTT	CASSRTQVSPLQF
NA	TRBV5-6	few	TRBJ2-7	TGTGCCAGCAGCTCAACCGTTGCCTGCAACGAGCAGTACTTC	CASSSTVACNEQYF
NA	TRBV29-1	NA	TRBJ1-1	TGCAGCGTTGCCCCTGTATGGGGTATGAAAACTGAAGCTTTCTTT	CSVAPVWGMKTEAFF
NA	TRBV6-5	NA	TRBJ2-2	TGTGTCAGCAGTTACTCGAGGAATCGGGAGAAGCTGTTTTTT	CVSSYSRNREKLFF
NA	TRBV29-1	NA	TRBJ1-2	TGTAGCCTTTTCGGACAGACTAACTATGGCTACACCTTC	CSLFGQTNYGYTF
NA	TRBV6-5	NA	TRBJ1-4	TGTGTCAGCAGAAACGGTGGGGCAACTAATGAAAAATTGTTTTTT	CVSRNGGATNEKLFF
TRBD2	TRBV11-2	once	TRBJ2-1	TGTGCCAGCAGCTACCACGGGACTAGCGGTAACAATGATCAGTTCTTC	CASSYHGTSGNNDQFF